The 5 T cell receptor beta chains below all came from one sample that was sequenced in a study of human T cells and chemical hapten exposure. TCRdb analysed the RACE reads with MiXCR anew, one entry per CDR3 protein. The data show some 64,000 distinct CDR3 sequences, 11% seen once. Time point reported: patch test 3, about 24 weeks after DPC sensitization. Specified treatment: therapeutic diphenylcyclopropenone sensitization with weekly scalp DPC. The source material was whole blood, sampled in connection with sensitization to the hapten diphenylcyclopropenone (DPC). Receptors originate from a woman aged 25 to 39 with alopecia areata. Some clones in this sample may be carry-over from other donors' samples.

The table lists this clonotype with a few counts. This chain links TRBV4-2 with TRBJ1-3, with a tentative D call TRBD1 (6 bases). CDR1 is LGHNA, CDR2 YNFKEQ, per germline. The CDR3 extends over 17 amino acids. The V gene lost 3 bases and the J gene lost 0 bases, with 15 bases spanning the gap. CDR3 in DNA: TGTGCCAGCAGCCAGGAGCAGGGGACTAGCTCTGGAAACACCATATATTTT. Amino acids: CASSQEQGTSSGNTIYF.

This clonotype was recorded a few times. The chain combines TRBV11-3 with TRBJ2-5; D is unclear. CDR3 length: 16 residues. Germline CDR1 and CDR2: SGHNT and YENEEA. V lost 1 base and J lost 3, with 15 bases in between. CDR3 sequence (DNA): TGTGCCAGCAGCTTAGCCCAGCACCAAGGAAAAGAGACCCAGTACTTC. This gives the protein CASSLAQHQGKETQYF. Drawing the rest from reference TRBV11-3 and TRBJ2-5, the complete variable domain is EAGVVQSPRYKIIEKKQPVAFWCNPISGHNTLYWYLQNLGQGPELLIRYENEEAVDDSQLPKDRFSAERLKGVDSTLKIQPAELGDSAVYLCASSLAQHQGKETQYFGPGTRLLVL.

This clonotype has only a few counts. The chain is built from TRBV12-3 or TRBV12-4 and TRBJ2-1; a weak D match, TRBD1 (5 bases). The germline V and J ends were trimmed by 2 bases and 9 bases, with 14 bases remaining between them. The CDR3 totals 14 residues. CDR3 bases: TGTGCCAGCAGTTTATCTGGCAGGGATGCTGAGCAGTTCTTC. Protein product: CASSLSGRDAEQFF.

This clonotype has only a few counts. V and J are TRBV28 and TRBJ2-7; 8 bases line up with TRBD2. The length of the CDR3 is 15 residues. Germline V gene sequence: CDR1 MDHEN, CDR2 SYDVKM. V shed 6 bases, J shed 2 bases, and the junction held 9 bases outside the gene matches. The CDR3 bases are TGTGCCAGCAGGTCGCCTAGCGGGTTAACCTACGAGCAGTACTTC. Its translation: CASRSPSGLTYEQYF.

This clonotype was observed at least ten times. The chain links TRBV20-1 to TRBJ1-4; weak D call: TRBD1 (5 bases). The length of the CDR3 is 15 residues. V was cut by 5 bases and J by 0 bases, with 13 bases left in between. Germline V gives CDR1 DFQATT, CDR2 SNEGSKA (reference sequence). The CDR3 nucleotides read TGCAGTGCTGGGGGGTTTTTGGCAACTAATGAAAAACTGTTTTTT. This encodes CSAGGFLATNEKLFF.